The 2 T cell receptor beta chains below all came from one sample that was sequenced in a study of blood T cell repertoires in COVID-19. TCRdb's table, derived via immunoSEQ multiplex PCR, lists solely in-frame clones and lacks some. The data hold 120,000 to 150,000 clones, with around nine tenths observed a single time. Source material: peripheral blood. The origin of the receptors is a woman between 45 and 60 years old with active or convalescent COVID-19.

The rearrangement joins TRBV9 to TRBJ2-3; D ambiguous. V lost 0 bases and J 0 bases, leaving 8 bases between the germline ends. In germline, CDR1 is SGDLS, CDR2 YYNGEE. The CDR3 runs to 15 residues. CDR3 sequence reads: CASSVVGFSTDTQYF. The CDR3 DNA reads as TGTGCCAGCAGCGTAGTCGGGTTTAGCACAGATACGCAGTATTTT.

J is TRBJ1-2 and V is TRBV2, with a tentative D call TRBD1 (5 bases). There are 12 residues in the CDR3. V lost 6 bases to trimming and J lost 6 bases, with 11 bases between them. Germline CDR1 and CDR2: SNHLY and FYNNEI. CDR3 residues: CASRGEVNGYTF. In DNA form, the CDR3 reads TGTGCCAGCAGGGGGGAGGTGAATGGCTACACCTTC.